This is a list of T cell receptor beta chains from one sample in a study of shared clonotypes between healthy human individuals. Sequencing was performed with immunoSEQ multiplex PCR; in TCRdb, only in-frame clones are kept and a portion is missing. The sample includes nearly 750,000 clones, over 60% seen only once; the top ten take 1.8%. Material: memory CD4+ T cells sorted from blood. The receptors derive from a woman aged 25 to 39 in good health. The CDR3 runs from the conserved cysteine through the conserved F or W.

j_gene,v_gene,CDR3aa
TRBJ2-2,TRBV7-9,CASSLVPGLAGELFF
TRBJ1-4,TRBV5-4,CASSREADEKLFF
TRBJ2-7,TRBV18,CASSSGTGDSAGEQYF
TRBJ2-7,TRBV4-2,CASSQPGQSSSYEQYF
TRBJ2-2,TRBV5-1,CASSLGSNAGELFF
TRBJ2-7,TRBV15,CATVGPGPNYEQYF
TRBJ1-1,TRBV7-9,CASSRAHLGQGNTEAFF
TRBJ2-1,TRBV30,CAWNGGDKQFF
TRBJ1-2,TRBV18,CASSPSGGGDGYTF
TRBJ2-7,TRBV19,CASAGRYEQYF
TRBJ2-1,TRBV30,CAWSMQGRGFSNEQFF
TRBJ1-2,TRBV6-6,CASSSTEFNYGYTF
TRBJ1-4,TRBV5-1,CASSPGGVSTEKLFF
TRBJ1-5,TRBV10-3,CAISEFREQPQHF
TRBJ2-6,TRBV5-1,CASSQTGPGANVLTF
TRBJ2-1,TRBV11-2,CASKGSTRIAGGPYNEQFF
TRBJ2-1,TRBV2,CASSEQTGTGGYNEQFF
TRBJ2-7,TRBV10-2,CASRASGTPYEQYF
TRBJ1-2,TRBV11-2,CASSPQPDYGYTF
TRBJ2-1,TRBV6-1,CASSERHGMSSYNEQFF
TRBJ2-2,TRBV7-6,CASSSYDVNTGELFF
TRBJ2-7,TRBV19,CASIQPGLAGGPDEQYF
TRBJ2-3,TRBV27,CASSPDRGRGSPATQYF
TRBJ2-1,TRBV19,CASSKISGTHNEQFF
TRBJ1-1,TRBV10-3,CAVYRDPNTEAFF
TRBJ1-1,TRBV12-5,CASGFLHVGPAFF
-,TRBV29-1,CSVSWDYEQYF
TRBJ2-3,TRBV7-9,CASSLAGPGTDTQYF
TRBJ1-3,TRBV4-1,CASSRTGGQLGSGNTIYF
TRBJ2-3,TRBV6-5,CASRPPSGADTQYF
TRBJ2-7,TRBV6-5,CASSFLGQGAWEQYF
TRBJ1-1,TRBV15,CATSRDTEAFF
TRBJ1-1,TRBV7-5,CVRSVAGGRNTEAFF
TRBJ2-1,TRBV12-5,CASGPGTSGNNEQFF
TRBJ2-7,TRBV5-4,CATQRGGTYEQYF
TRBJ1-2,TRBV19,CASSTKGSGQSGGYTF
TRBJ1-3,TRBV18,CASSPGEGPTSGNTIYF
TRBJ2-2,TRBV28,CASSLGGSGSFGELFF
TRBJ1-4,TRBV6-1,CASSVRGGDYNEKLFF
TRBJ1-1,TRBV5-4,CASSLTGGILSRTEAFF
TRBJ2-5,TRBV7-6,CASSQGGSRETQYF
TRBJ1-2,TRBV6-1,CASSEAGLVGYTF
TRBJ2-5,TRBV28,CASSFSGSQETQYF
TRBJ1-2,TRBV27,CASSFSQGPYGYTF
TRBJ2-3,TRBV2,CASGRLAGVNTQYF
TRBJ2-5,TRBV10-3,CAISESPGGGETQYF
TRBJ1-1,TRBV27,CASSFGPRRSEAFF
TRBJ2-7,TRBV4-1,CASSVQPGQGTYEQYF